A selection of T cell receptor beta chains follows, all from one sample in a study of control samples from healthy donors and cancer patients. Profiled with immunoSEQ multiplex PCR; TCRdb holds only in-frame clones, not every one. Of approximately 150,000 clones detected, more than 85% appear once; the ten largest clones hold 3.2%. Sequences were obtained from blood. The receptor source for this set is a man between 25 and 39 years old in good health. Each CDR3 is given with its conserved first and last residue. The order of the fields is D gene, clone size, J gene, V gene, CDR3 DNA, CDR3 protein. A D gene is named only where the DNA matches it firmly. Expanded clones get a size class; other rows say once, few or many, or leave the size out.

D: NA; size: NA; J: TRBJ1-1; V: TRBV6-4; DNA: TGTGCCAGCAGTGAGGGGTTGAACACTGAAGCTTTCTTT; CDR3: CASSEGLNTEAFF
D: TRBD2; size: NA; J: TRBJ2-4; V: TRBV6-6; DNA: TGTGCCAGCAGTAAGCGGGGGGGCCCAGACATTCAGTACTTC; CDR3: CASSKRGGPDIQYF
D: NA; size: NA; J: TRBJ1-1; V: TRBV28; DNA: TGTGCCAGCAGTTTATCCGGGACACCCAAAGCTTTCTTT; CDR3: CASSLSGTPKAFF
D: NA; size: NA; J: TRBJ1-6; V: TRBV5-6; DNA: TGTGCCAGCGCTACGTCCACCCGGGGCCTAGGGGCTTTAAATTCACCCCTCCACTTT; CDR3: CASATSTRGLGALNSPLHF
D: NA; size: NA; J: TRBJ1-5; V: TRBV5-6; DNA: TGTGCCAGCAGCTCGTTCCTAACAGCTGAGTATAGCAATCAGCCCCAGCATTTT; CDR3: CASSSFLTAEYSNQPQHF
D: TRBD1; size: NA; J: TRBJ1-1; V: TRBV10-2; DNA: TGCGCCACCACACAGGGGGCTGGCACTGAAGCTTTCTTT; CDR3: CATTQGAGTEAFF
D: TRBD1; size: NA; J: TRBJ2-7; V: TRBV27; DNA: TGTGCCAGCAGTTTGTCGACAGGGCCACCACCCTACGAGCAGTACTTC; CDR3: CASSLSTGPPPYEQYF
D: TRBD1; size: medium-sized; J: TRBJ2-2; V: TRBV10-3; DNA: TGTGCCATCGGGGACAGGGGGCGGGACACCGGGGAGCTGTTTTTT; CDR3: CAIGDRGRDTGELFF
D: NA; size: NA; J: TRBJ2-3; V: TRBV6-5; DNA: TGTGCCAGCAGTTCAAGCCTGGGCTTAACAGATACGCAGTATTTT; CDR3: CASSSSLGLTDTQYF
D: NA; size: once; J: TRBJ1-6; V: TRBV6-4; DNA: TGTGCCAGCAGTCCCTCCTCGTCTAATTCACCCCTCCACTTT; CDR3: CASSPSSSNSPLHF
D: TRBD1; size: NA; J: TRBJ1-1; V: TRBV7-9; DNA: TGTGCCAGCAGCCCCTCGGGACAGGGGGCGGCTGAAGCTTTCTTT; CDR3: CASSPSGQGAAEAFF
D: NA; size: NA; J: TRBJ1-1; V: TRBV5-1; DNA: TGCGCCAGCAGCCGAACGCCGACAGTGAACACTGAAGCTTTCTTT; CDR3: CASSRTPTVNTEAFF
D: NA; size: NA; J: TRBJ1-6; V: TRBV28; DNA: TGTGCCAGCAGCGTACAGGGTTCACCCCTCCACTTT; CDR3: CASSVQGSPLHF
D: TRBD1; size: few; J: TRBJ1-5; V: TRBV28; DNA: TGTGCCAGCAGTTTAAGATTGGGACAGGGCTTCGATCAGCCCCAGCATTTT; CDR3: CASSLRLGQGFDQPQHF
D: NA; size: NA; J: TRBJ2-7; V: TRBV11-2; DNA: TGTGCCAGCAGCCGGGGATCTGAGCAGTACTTC; CDR3: CASSRGSEQYF
D: TRBD1; size: NA; J: TRBJ1-1; V: TRBV19; DNA: TGTGCCAGTAGTATAGATGCAGGGGGCTGGACTGAAGCTTTCTTT; CDR3: CASSIDAGGWTEAFF
D: TRBD2; size: NA; J: TRBJ2-2; V: TRBV10-2; DNA: TGCGACTCACCACCCGGGACTAGCGGGGGGCTAAACACCGGGGAGCTGTTTTTT; CDR3: CDSPPGTSGGLNTGELFF
D: NA; size: NA; J: TRBJ2-1; V: TRBV10-2; DNA: TGCGCCAGCAAAGGGCAACTCAATGAGCAGTTCTTC; CDR3: CASKGQLNEQFF
D: NA; size: NA; J: TRBJ1-1; V: TRBV25-1; DNA: TGTGCCAGCAGTAGGGGGATGAACACTGAAGCTTTCTTT; CDR3: CASSRGMNTEAFF
D: NA; size: NA; J: TRBJ1-6; V: TRBV6-1; DNA: TGTGCCAGCAGTGAAAGTCCCCTAAATTCACCCCTCCACTTT; CDR3: CASSESPLNSPLHF
D: NA; size: NA; J: TRBJ1-1; V: TRBV5-1; DNA: TGCGCCAGCAGCTTGGATTCACGGAACACTGAAGCTTTCTTT; CDR3: CASSLDSRNTEAFF
D: NA; size: NA; J: TRBJ1-1; V: TRBV18; DNA: TGTGCCAGCTCACCTGGACTTGAAGCTTTCTTT; CDR3: CASSPGLEAFF
D: TRBD1; size: NA; J: TRBJ1-5; V: TRBV25-1; DNA: TGTGCCAGCAGTGAACAACAGGGGGGTCAGCCCCAGCATTTT; CDR3: CASSEQQGGQPQHF
D: NA; size: NA; J: TRBJ2-7; V: TRBV10-2; DNA: TGCGCCAGCAGTTGGGACTCCCTCTACGAGCAGTACTTC; CDR3: CASSWDSLYEQYF
D: TRBD1; size: NA; J: TRBJ2-3; V: TRBV4-1; DNA: TGCGCCAGCAGGGACAGGGGGAACACAGATACGCAGTATTTT; CDR3: CASRDRGNTDTQYF
D: NA; size: NA; J: TRBJ2-1; V: TRBV27; DNA: TGTGCCAGCAGTGAGGGTAACAATGAGCAGTTCTTC; CDR3: CASSEGNNEQFF
D: NA; size: NA; J: TRBJ2-3; V: TRBV6-4; DNA: TGTGCCAGCAGTGACGGGACTAGCACAGATACGCAGTATTTT; CDR3: CASSDGTSTDTQYF
D: NA; size: NA; J: TRBJ1-1; V: TRBV5-1; DNA: TGCGCCAGCAGCGGTTTGTTGAACACTGAAGCTTTCTTT; CDR3: CASSGLLNTEAFF
D: TRBD1; size: NA; J: TRBJ1-1; V: TRBV6-5; DNA: TGTGCCAGCAGTTATGGAGGGGGCGGGTATGAAGCTTTCTTT; CDR3: CASSYGGGGYEAFF
D: TRBD1; size: NA; J: TRBJ2-7; V: TRBV19; DNA: TGTGCCAGTAGTATCTTCGCGGGACAGGGCTCTAGCTCCTACGAGCAGTACTTC; CDR3: CASSIFAGQGSSSYEQYF
D: NA; size: NA; J: TRBJ1-2; V: TRBV27; DNA: TGTGCCAGCAGCCCTAGTGGGGTCCGGGGCTACACCTTC; CDR3: CASSPSGVRGYTF
D: NA; size: few; J: TRBJ2-1; V: TRBV20-1; DNA: TGCAGTGCTAGTAAACAGGGCGATGAGCAGTTCTTC; CDR3: CSASKQGDEQFF
D: NA; size: NA; J: TRBJ2-1; V: TRBV28; DNA: TGTGCCAGCAATACCTTAGGTGTAAATGAGCAGTTCTTC; CDR3: CASNTLGVNEQFF
D: NA; size: NA; J: TRBJ2-4; V: TRBV14; DNA: TGTGCCAGCAGCCAAGATCGCCAGACAGGACAAAAAGGGATTCAGTACTTC; CDR3: CASSQDRQTGQKGIQYF
D: NA; size: NA; J: TRBJ2-5; V: TRBV3-1/TRBV3-2; DNA: TGTGCCAGCAGCCAAGAGGAAGAGACCCAGTACTTC; CDR3: CASSQEEETQYF
D: NA; size: NA; J: TRBJ1-2; V: TRBV11-2; DNA: TGTGCCAGCAGCTTATACGCGGGGGCGCCGGAAGGCTACACCTTC; CDR3: CASSLYAGAPEGYTF
D: NA; size: NA; J: TRBJ1-1; V: TRBV28; DNA: TGTGCCAGCAGAAAATGGGAGACTGAAGCTTTCTTT; CDR3: CASRKWETEAFF